The next 24 T cell receptor beta chains were all read from a single sample in a study of T cell repertoires in cytomegalovirus infection. Their antigens are not known. TCRdb independently ran MiXCR on the reads; one entry per CDR3 protein. The repertoire consists of about 900,000 distinct CDR3 sequences, with less than 40% occurring once and the leading ten covering over 12%. This material consisted of cultured CD8+ T cells from PBMCs, taken from culture after CMV antigen stimulation. Receptors originate from a human donor in good health (CMV status not recorded). Some clones in this sample may be carry-over from other donors' samples.

The chain combines TRBV7-9 with TRBJ2-1; D not resolved. The CDR3 runs 16 residues. V shed 3 bases and J shed 0 bases, with 12 bases lying between them. Looked up from germline, CDR1 is SEHNR and CDR2 is FQNEAQ (reference sequence). The CDR3 region is CASSFRPLSSYNEQFF. The CDR3 region has the DNA TGTGCCAGCAGCTTTAGGCCCCTGAGCTCCTACAATGAGCAGTTCTTC.

This clonotype has only a few counts. The chain recombines TRBV19 with TRBJ1-1; no firm D call. Looked up from germline, CDR1 is LNHDA and CDR2 is SQIVND (reference sequence). There are 12 residues in the CDR3. The V gene lost 7 bases and the J gene lost 5 bases, with 11 bases spanning the gap. The CDR3 region has the DNA TGTGCCAGTACCGAGGAAGGGACTGAAGCTTTCTTT. Its translation: CASTEEGTEAFF.

The chain couples TRBV27 to TRBJ1-2; D gene uncertain. Deletions cut 4 bases from V and 8 bases from J, with 11 bases between. The germline V gene encodes CDR1 MNHEY and CDR2 SMNVEV (reference sequence). The CDR3 totals 12 residues. The CDR3 coding sequence is TGTGCCAGCAGTTCTCCCCCGCTCGGCTACACCTTC. This gives the protein CASSSPPLGYTF.

This clonotype is a singleton in its sample. V is TRBV20-1 and J is TRBJ1-1; 10 nucleotides align to TRBD1. The trim removed 6 bases at V and 4 bases at J, leaving 5 bases unmatched. This CDR3 has 13 amino acids. The germline gives CDR1 DFQATT, CDR2 SNEGSKA (reference sequence). The CDR3 is CSARTGGTTEAFF. CDR3 nucleotides: TGCAGTGCGAGGACAGGGGGGACCACTGAAGCTTTCTTT.

The chain recombines TRBV5-1 with TRBJ2-5, with D uncertain. This CDR3 has 13 amino acids. From germline, CDR1 is SGHRS and CDR2 YFSETQ. Trimming pared 0 bases from V and 5 bases from J, leaving 8 bases between. The CDR3 region has the DNA TGCGCCAGCAGCTTGGCCACTATGGAGACCCAGTACTTC. This encodes CASSLATMETQYF.

The chain joins TRBV6-6 to TRBJ2-1; D ambiguous. V lost 5 bases and J lost 6, with 8 bases in between. Looked up from germline, CDR1 is MNHNY and CDR2 is SVGAGI (reference sequence). This CDR3 comprises 12 residues. Here the CDR3 reads CASSGRSNEQFF. CDR3 DNA: TGTGCCAGCAGTGGGCGCAGCAATGAGCAGTTCTTC.

This clonotype appeared many times. The chain recombines TRBV7-8 with TRBJ2-1; D possibly uses TRBD1 or TRBD2 (6 bases each). The CDR3 has 14 amino acids. Germline V gene lookup returns CDR1 SGHVS and CDR2 FQNEAQ. Trimming removed 10 bases at V and 4 bases at J, with 17 bases between. DNA of the CDR3: TGTGCCACCCAGGATCCGGGGGCGTACAATGAGCAGTTCTTC. Translating gives CATQDPGAYNEQFF.

The rearrangement links TRBV7-6 to TRBJ1-1, with D possibly being TRBD1 (5 bases). CDR3 length: 16 residues. CDR1 is SGHVS, CDR2 FNYEAQ, per germline. Deletions cut 5 bases from V and 4 bases from J, with 20 bases between. CDR3 region: CASSPGTLELATEAFF. CDR3 nucleotides: TGTGCCAGCAGCCCGGGGACTTTAGAACTGGCCACTGAAGCTTTCTTT.

The chain recombines TRBV6-1 with TRBJ1-2; TRBD1 matches at 7 bases. J gave up 6 bases and V 5 bases, and 12 bases lay outside the gene matches. CDR3 length equals 15 residues. The germline V gene encodes CDR1 MNHNS and CDR2 SASEGT. CDR3 amino acids: CASSYDPDRTNGYTF. The DNA for the CDR3 is TGTGCCAGCAGTTATGACCCGGACAGGACCAATGGCTACACCTTC.

This clonotype was seen a few times. This chain joins TRBV4-3 and TRBJ1-4; 11 bases map to TRBD1. Trimming cost V 1 base and J 3 bases; bases outside gene matches: 4. The CDR3 is 17 residues long. Germline V gene lookup returns CDR1 LGHNA and CDR2 YSLEER. The CDR3 DNA is TGCGCCAGCAGCCAAGTGGACAGGGGGCCGGCTAATGAAAAACTGTTTTTT. Its translation is CASSQVDRGPANEKLFF.

This clonotype was picked up a small number of times. The genes are TRBV5-1 and TRBJ1-1, with D possibly TRBD1 on 6 matching bases. The germline V gene encodes CDR1 SGHRS and CDR2 YFSETQ. This CDR3 is 16 amino acids long. Trimming took 1 base from V and 1 from J, leaving 14 bases between them. CDR3 nucleotide sequence: TGCGCCAGCAGCTTGAGAGGGGGGAGGACGAACACTGAAGCTTTCTTT. It specifies CASSLRGGRTNTEAFF.

The gene calls are TRBV29-1 and TRBJ1-6; possibly TRBD1 for D (6 bases). The V gene's germline CDR1 is SQVTM and CDR2 ANQGSEA. The CDR3 spans 14 residues. V was pared by 7 bases and J by 6 bases, with 16 bases between. The CDR3 DNA is TGCAGCGCCCAAACGGGACAATTTAATTCACCCCTCCACTTT. This gives the protein CSAQTGQFNSPLHF.

This clonotype was counted a few times. The gene calls are TRBV11-2 and TRBJ1-1; D unclear. Germline V gives CDR1 SGHAT, CDR2 FQNNGV. The CDR3 runs to 18 residues. V lost 1 base, J lost 1 base, and 19 bases lay in between. The CDR3 DNA follows: TGTGCCAGCAGCTTAGGCTTTGGAGGGAGGTTTGAGAACACTGAAGCTTTCTTT. Translating gives CASSLGFGGRFENTEAFF.

This clonotype was found many times. This chain links TRBV10-3 with TRBJ1-5; D is perhaps TRBD1 (5 bases). Germline CDR1 ENHRY, CDR2 SYGVKD. V was pared by 3 bases and J by 3 bases, with 21 bases between. The CDR3 sequence is 18 residues long. In DNA, the CDR3 is TGTGCCATCAGTGACACGACCGAGCTGGGGCGAGACAATCAGCCCCAGCATTTT. As protein: CAISDTTELGRDNQPQHF.

This chain links TRBV7-8 with TRBJ1-2, with D possibly being TRBD1 (5 bases). Germline loops: CDR1 SGHVS, CDR2 FQNEAQ. The V end lost 5 bases, the J end lost 6 bases, and 22 bases lay between the germline ends. The length of the CDR3 is 16 residues. CDR3: CASSPRGRGAPNGYTF. Written as DNA, the CDR3 is TGTGCCAGCAGCCCCCGGGGTCGCGGGGCCCCCAATGGCTACACCTTC.

CDR3 loop: CASSTGGVGVSTDEQFF. CDR3 nucleotide sequence: TGTGCCAGCAGCACCGGGGGCGTGGGGGTCTCAACGGATGAGCAGTTCTTC. This chain uses TRBV5-6 with TRBJ2-1; either TRBD1 or TRBD2 may supply D (6 bases each). The ends were cut back, 4 bases at V and 8 bases at J, with 25 bases in the middle. Germline loops: CDR1 SGHDT, CDR2 YYEEEE. The CDR3 is 17 amino acids.

Comments on this clonotype: This CDR3 fails to terminate in the conserved phenylalanine or tryptophan, so it likely reflects a read error. The DNA is omitted, as the CDR3 cannot be located on it reliably, and the CDR3 follows TCRdb's listing. This rearrangement joins TRBV11-1 to TRBJ2-5. The CDR3 extends over 9 residues, inclusive of both ends. In germline, CDR1 is SGHAT, CDR2 FQDESV (reference sequence). CDR3 residues: CASSLNGEL.

This clonotype was counted a few times. The V call is TRBV27, the J call TRBJ2-2; D ambiguous. The CDR3 consists of 11 residues. Trimming took 3 bases from V and 7 from J, leaving 3 bases between them. Germline V gene sequence: CDR1 MNHEY, CDR2 SMNVEV (reference sequence). This CDR3 reads CASSFFGELFF. CDR3 coding DNA: TGTGCCAGCAGTTTCTTCGGGGAGCTGTTTTTT.

This clonotype appeared many times. J is TRBJ1-1 and V is TRBV7-2, with a tentative D call TRBD1 (5 bases). The ends were cut back, 5 bases at V and 1 base at J, with 17 bases in the middle. This CDR3 is built from 16 residues. The germline gives CDR1 SGHTA, CDR2 FQGNSA. The CDR3 DNA sequence: TGTGCCAGCAGCAAGCCGGATGGGGGAGAGAACACTGAAGCTTTCTTT. This translates into CASSKPDGGENTEAFF.

The rearrangement uses TRBV2 and TRBJ1-2; possibly TRBD1 for D (6 bases). The CDR3 consists of 14 residues. The germline CDR1 and CDR2 sequences are SNHLY and FYNNEI. V dropped 8 bases and J dropped 5 bases, with 18 bases sitting between them. CDR3 nucleotides: TGTGCCAGCGGGCCTCGCAGGGGCAAGTATGGCTACACCTTC. This encodes CASGPRRGKYGYTF.

CDR3 DNA sequence: TGTGCCAGCAGTGAACTGTGGGGGGATCAGCCCCAGCATTTT. Its protein is CASSELWGDQPQHF. The J gene is TRBJ1-5, the V gene TRBV2; D may be TRBD1 (5 bases). The CDR3 consists of 14 residues. From germline, CDR1 is SNHLY and CDR2 FYNNEI. With 2 bases removed from V and 5 bases from J, the gap between germline ends came to 10 bases.

This clonotype was detected only a few times. J is TRBJ1-1 and V is TRBV4-1; D remains ambiguous. Trimming removed 0 bases from V and 6 bases from J, with 8 bases in between. The CDR3 runs to 13 residues. Germline CDR1 and CDR2: MGHRA and YSYEKL. The CDR3 sequence: CASSQDWVSEAFF. Written as DNA, the CDR3 is TGCGCCAGCAGCCAAGATTGGGTCTCTGAAGCTTTCTTT.

Concerning this clonotype itself: Given a much more abundant clone one base away, this may be a read error. The rearrangement joins TRBV7-2 to TRBJ1-5; D is unresolved. Trimming removed 2 bases at V and 7 bases at J, with 9 bases between. Germline CDR1 and CDR2: SGHTA and FQGNSA. The CDR3 totals 13 residues. CDR3 DNA sequence: TGTGCCAGCAGCTTAAACCGCCAACAGCCCCAGCATTTT. This encodes CASSLNRQQPQHF.

V and J are TRBV19 and TRBJ2-5; D possibly corresponds to TRBD1 (5 bases). The germline V and J ends were trimmed by 5 bases and 4 bases, with 8 bases remaining between them. The germline V gene has CDR1 LNHDA and CDR2 SQIVND (reference sequence). The CDR3 runs to 12 residues. In DNA form, the CDR3 reads TGTGCCAGTAGTTCAGGGATAGAGACCCAGTACTTC. The encoded protein is CASSSGIETQYF.